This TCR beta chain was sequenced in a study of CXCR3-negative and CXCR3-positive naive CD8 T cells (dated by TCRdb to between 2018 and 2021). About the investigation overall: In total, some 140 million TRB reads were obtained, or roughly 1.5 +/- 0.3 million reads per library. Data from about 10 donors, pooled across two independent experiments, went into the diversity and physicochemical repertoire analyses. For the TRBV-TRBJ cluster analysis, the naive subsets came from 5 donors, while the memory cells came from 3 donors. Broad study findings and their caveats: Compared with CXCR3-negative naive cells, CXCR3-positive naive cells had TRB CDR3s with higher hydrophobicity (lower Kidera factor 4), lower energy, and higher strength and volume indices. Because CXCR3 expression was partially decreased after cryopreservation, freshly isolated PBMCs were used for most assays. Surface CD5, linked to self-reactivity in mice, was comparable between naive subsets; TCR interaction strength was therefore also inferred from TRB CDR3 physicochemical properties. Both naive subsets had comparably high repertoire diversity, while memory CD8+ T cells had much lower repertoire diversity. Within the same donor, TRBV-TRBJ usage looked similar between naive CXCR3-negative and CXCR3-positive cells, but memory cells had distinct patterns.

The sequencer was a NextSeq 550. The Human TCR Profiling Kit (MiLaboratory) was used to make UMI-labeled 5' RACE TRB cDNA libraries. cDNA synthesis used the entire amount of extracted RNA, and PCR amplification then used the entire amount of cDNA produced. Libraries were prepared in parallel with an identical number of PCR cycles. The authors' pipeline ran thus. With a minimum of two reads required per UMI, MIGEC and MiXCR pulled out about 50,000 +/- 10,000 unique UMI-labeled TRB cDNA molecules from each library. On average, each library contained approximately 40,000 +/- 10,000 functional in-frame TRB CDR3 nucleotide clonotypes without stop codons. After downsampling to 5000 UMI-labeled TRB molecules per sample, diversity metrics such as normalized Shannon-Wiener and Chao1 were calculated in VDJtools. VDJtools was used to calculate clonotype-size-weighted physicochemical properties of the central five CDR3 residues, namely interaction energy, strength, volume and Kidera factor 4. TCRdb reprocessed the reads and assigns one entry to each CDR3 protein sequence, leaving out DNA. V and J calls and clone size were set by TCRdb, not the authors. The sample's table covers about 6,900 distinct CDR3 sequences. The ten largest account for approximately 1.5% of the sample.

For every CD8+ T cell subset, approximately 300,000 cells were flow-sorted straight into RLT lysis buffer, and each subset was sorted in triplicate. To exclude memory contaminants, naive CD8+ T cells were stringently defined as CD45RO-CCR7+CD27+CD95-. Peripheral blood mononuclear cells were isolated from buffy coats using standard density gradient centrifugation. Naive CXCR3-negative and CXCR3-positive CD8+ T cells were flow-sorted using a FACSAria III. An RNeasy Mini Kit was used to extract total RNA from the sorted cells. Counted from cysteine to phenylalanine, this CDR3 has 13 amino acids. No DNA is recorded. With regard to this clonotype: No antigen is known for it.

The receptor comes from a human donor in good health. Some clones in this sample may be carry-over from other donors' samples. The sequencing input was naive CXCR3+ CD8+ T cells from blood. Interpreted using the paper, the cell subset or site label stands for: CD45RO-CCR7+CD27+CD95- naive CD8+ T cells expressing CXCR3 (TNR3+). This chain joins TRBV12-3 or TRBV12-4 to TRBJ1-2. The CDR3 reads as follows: CASSFEGPYGYTF.